This T cell receptor (beta chain) came from a study of early T cells in non-severe SARS-CoV-2 infection. TCRdb re-called the 5' RACE reads with MiXCR, one entry per CDR3 protein. The table includes 95,000 to 150,000 distinct CDR3 sequences, 14% to 15% detected once. Germline V gene data show CDR1 as SQVTM and CDR2 as ANQGSEA. J gave up 8 bases and V 3 bases, and 10 bases lay outside the gene matches. The CDR3 is 13 residues long. The rearrangement uses TRBV29-1 and TRBJ2-7; 7 bases fit TRBD2. Sequenced input: whole blood. The receptor's source is an adult who was a healthcare worker with PCR-confirmed SARS-CoV-2 infection or an uninfected control (not recorded which). In nucleotides, the CDR3 is TGCAGCGTTGATAGTCGGTCCGGGGGGAAGCAGTACTTC. Translating it yields CSVDSRSGGKQYF.